This T cell receptor beta chain was captured by sequencing in a study of blood T cells in healthy people across ages (dated by TCRdb to about 2015). In terms of the full investigation: In model experiments, template switching captured about one uniquely barcoded TCR beta cDNA molecule for every two T cells. Two additional independent replicas of 1 million unique cDNA reads from the same blood draw were analyzed for two donors (one aged 18 to 29 and one aged 80 or older). The study measured age-related changes in TCR beta repertoire diversity using deep sequencing normalized with unique cDNA molecular identifiers. Four age groups were formed from the donors: young (average approximately 15 years), middle-aged (around 41), aged (under 70) and long-lived (about 75).

The germline V gene (reference sequence) gives CDR1 as SEHNR and CDR2 as FQNEAQ. Counted from cysteine to phenylalanine, this CDR3 has 14 amino acids. The CDR3 DNA has 42 bases and is translated from base 1. Libraries came from 5' RACE. The listed sequencing device is Illumina HiSeq 2500. A second PCR of about 6 to 11 cycles was run with a J-beta primer mix and a sample-barcoded 5' primer. A template-switch 5' adaptor carrying 12 random nucleotides introduced a unique molecular identifier onto each TCR beta cDNA molecule. At least 3 million CDR3-containing paired-end reads were obtained from each sample. The Mint cDNA synthesis kit, primed by a TRBC-specific oligonucleotide, was used to synthesize first-strand cDNA from all RNA. All cDNA was treated with uracil-DNA glycosylase and then went through a first 18-cycle PCR with the universal primers M1SS and BC2_uni_R. Per the authors' processing: Each sample was normalized by randomly selecting 1 million high-quality reads, each carrying a distinct molecular identifier. Instead of being binned into consensus sequences, reads that shared molecular identifiers were thrown out. MiTCR, with a Q25 quality threshold and the strictest error-elimination algorithm, was used for CDR3 identification, clonotype clustering and error correction. A nonparametric unseen species model using Euler transformation provided a lower-bound estimate of total TCR beta diversity. TCRdb redid the processing of the public reads, applying fastp at Q25 and MiXCR, and retained in-frame beta chains. Rows merge per CDR3 protein into single entries with the most common DNA and genes. TCRdb's processing, not the authors' own work, is the source of the V and J calls. The sample contains around 700,000 distinct CDR3 sequences, roughly 25% of them found a single time. Roughly a tenth of the sample is in the top ten clones.

Details on this clonotype: Its antigen remains undetermined. A read error may account for a junction end that differs from germline.

The study at large found these results: The long-lived group showed more naive CD4+ T cells, fewer expanded clones and increased TCR diversity than the aged group, suggesting age selection. Estimates of total diversity based on one million sequenced T cells were regarded as lower bounds and as underestimates. The CMV infection status of donors was not known, potentially confounding age-related changes in expanded clonotypes. Conclusive comparison of naive and antigen-experienced compartments was prevented by the profiling of bulk unsorted PBMCs. A strong correlation was found between observed TCR beta diversity and the percentage of naive T cells measured by flow cytometry. As age increased, observed TCR beta diversity per million T cells dropped in a roughly linear way, and a significant reduction was already evident by age 40.

Systemically healthy Caucasian individuals from Russia, 35 to 50 in total and aged about 6 to 90 years, were included as donors. Each donor gave about 10 milliliters of peripheral blood, drawn into EDTA-treated Vacutainer tubes. Ficoll-Paque density-gradient centrifugation was used to isolate PBMCs, with at least 7 million per sample. Total RNA, at least 6 micrograms per sample, was extracted from PBMCs with Trizol reagent. For every donor, an aliquot of PBMCs went through flow cytometry to measure the percentages of naive CD45RAhigh/CD27high T cells. Separately, the same data were catalogued under a study of T cells of mothers and their children. The other study reports the following: The donors were nine systemically healthy Caucasian individuals, made up of three mothers and their six children. cDNA synthesis used all of the extracted RNA, with around 1.6 ug of RNA in each 15 ul reaction. In the second PCR, the M1S primer added sample barcodes and 2-4 random nucleotides. More than 9 million TCR beta CDR3 reads were obtained from each mother, and several million reads were obtained from each child. Thymic selection similarly shapes TCR recombination output in related and unrelated pairs, with minor effect from inherited differences. Normalized repertoire overlap was always slightly but never significantly higher in related than unrelated mother-child pairs. Persistent microchimeric T cell clones were not detected, at a sensitivity of roughly 100 clones per million clonotypes. To look for features that set related mother-child pairs apart from unrelated individuals, the researchers ran deep NGS to compare the TCR beta repertoires of mothers and children. Mothers averaged about 40 +/- 4 years of age and children averaged around 10 +/- 4 years. After adapter ligation was performed with NEBNext reagents, the libraries were sequenced on an Illumina HiSeq 2000 with 100+100 nt paired-end reads. Mother and child libraries were prepared a month apart and sequenced in separate runs to prevent cross-contamination. For each donor, somewhere between about 450,000 and 2,000,000 distinct TCR beta clonotypes were identified. Naive TCR beta clonotypes were estimated from low-frequency clonotypes matched to each donor's FACS-determined naive share, without sorting.

The receptor was derived from a boy aged 10-17 years in good health. The sequence is built from TRBV7-9 and TRBJ2-7, and 7 junction bases match TRBD2. Sequenced material: blood. Here the CDR3 is given as CASSPDMWDYEQCF. The DNA is as follows: TGTGCCAGCAGCCCGGACATGTGGGACTACGAGCAGTGCTTC.